The clone carrying this T cell receptor beta chain has just a few counts. Its antigen is unknown. Sample-barcoded 5' priming and a J-beta primer mix drove a second PCR of roughly 7 to 11 cycles. Each cDNA molecule, via a template-switch adaptor with 12 random nucleotides, was tagged. In TCRdb, the 5' RACE reads were re-called with MiXCR into one record per CDR3 protein. This repertoire shows roughly 500,000 distinct CDR3 sequences, 25% to 30% found once; its top ten account for approximately 17%. The data stem from a study of blood T cells in healthy people across ages. Germline CDR1 is SGHTA and CDR2 is FQGNSA. The CDR3 sequence is 14 residues long. Trimming left V 2 bases short and J 1 base short, with 8 bases between. Study conclusions and caveats: Higher diversity and more naive CD4+ cells were features of long-lived donors, compared to aged donors. Age advanced and TCR beta diversity per million T cells fell, roughly linearly. Using unsorted PBMCs precluded a conclusive naive versus antigen-experienced comparison.

The receptor was isolated from a woman in her 70s in good health. Sequences were obtained from blood. The gene calls are TRBV7-2 and TRBJ1-1, with D unclear. DNA for the CDR3: TGTGCCAGCAGCTTAAAATCCTGGAACACTGAAGCTTTCTTT. This encodes CASSLKSWNTEAFF.